This T cell receptor (beta chain) was found in a study of T cell repertoires in cytomegalovirus infection. Study information: Public TCR beta signature analysis indicated the presence of both CMV infection and matching HLA type. Overall study results and limits: HLA-C-restricted CMV clonotypes gave the most frequent clonotype in two of eight donors.

This clonotype was counted at least ten times. Its antigen is not known. MiXCR was run by TCRdb on the reads, yielding one entry per CDR3 protein. Found here are 750,000 to 900,000 distinct CDR3 sequences, under 35% of them singletons; the top ten hold approximately 14%. The CDR3 sequence is 13 residues long. CDR1 is MGHRA and CDR2 is YSYEKL in the germline V gene. The J segment lost 5 bases and the V segment lost 2 bases, leaving 2 bases of the junction unmatched. The clonotype was recovered from a human donor in good health (CMV status not recorded). Some clones in this sample may be carry-over from other donors' samples. The sequenced sample was cultured CD8+ T cells from PBMCs, obtained from culture after CMV antigen stimulation. The rearrangement uses TRBV4-1 and TRBJ1-1; TRBD1 matches at 7 bases. As DNA, the CDR3 is TGCGCCAGCAGCCAAAGGGGGCGGACTGAAGCTTTCTTT. Protein product: CASSQRGRTEAFF.